This TCR beta chain was sequenced for a study of blood T cell repertoires in COVID-19. About the research overall: Sources were T cells, B-cell-depleted T cells, or PBMCs; the material itself was cDNA or gDNA.

Per the original methods: By means of reference gene primer amplification, nucleated cell counts were estimated. The repertoire was sequenced with immunoSEQ multiplex PCR; TCRdb's copy has only in-frame clones and lacks some. That table supplies the V and J calls and clone size; D and trimming were determined from the DNA. The table lists about 97,000 clones, more than 70% of them singletons. Trimming stripped 3 bases from V and 2 bases from J, with 22 bases between. CDR3 length equals 19 residues. The V gene's germline CDR1 is ENHRY and CDR2 SYGVKD. This clonotype was sampled from a human donor in a cohort sampled during active COVID-19. Sample: peripheral blood. The J gene is TRBJ2-2, the V gene TRBV10-3; D ambiguous. The CDR3: CAISDLARPGLDNTGELFF. The CDR3 bases are TGTGCCATCAGTGACTTGGCTAGGCCCGGTCTCGACAACACCGGGGAGCTGTTTTTT.